This entry lists 9 T cell receptor beta chains sequenced from one sample in a study of cytomegalovirus exposure and HLA in healthy donors (dated by TCRdb to 2015 to 2018). The method was the immunoSEQ multiplex PCR assay. TCRdb's version of the immuneACCESS table is confined to in-frame rearrangements and falls short of the full clone set. An unresolved V gene accounts for under half of the shortfall where checked; the remainder is of unknown origin. The sample table lists about 160,000 clones, about 95% of them with a count of one. The ten largest clones capture 0.89% of the sample. What was sequenced was PBMCs. The receptors shown here come from a young woman in good health and CMV-seronegative.

This chain uses TRBV7-9 with TRBJ2-1; 11 bases fit TRBD2. Germline CDR1 SEHNR, CDR2 FQNEAQ (reference sequence). This CDR3 has 14 amino acids. V was pared by 3 bases and J by 6 bases, with 1 base of the junction left unmatched. CDR3 DNA sequence: TGTGCCAGCAGCTTTAGCGGGGGGGTCAATGAGCAGTTCTTC. Its protein product is CASSFSGGVNEQFF.

The chain's CDR3 is CASSPSGRSNTGELFF. The CDR3, as DNA: TGTGCCAGCTCACCGTCTGGGAGAAGTAACACCGGGGAGCTGTTTTTT. The chain uses TRBV18 and TRBJ2-2; TRBD2 is a possible D gene (5 bases). Germline CDR1 reads KGHSH; CDR2 reads LQKENI. Trimming pared 3 bases from V and 2 bases from J, leaving 13 bases between. CDR3 size: 16 residues.

The CDR3 sequence is CASSRGQRSYEQYF. The CDR3 coding sequence is TGTGCCAGCAGCCGAGGACAGCGCTCCTACGAGCAGTACTTC. The chain couples TRBV5-4 to TRBJ2-7; maybe TRBD1 (6 bases). V lost 4 bases and J lost 0, with 11 bases in between. CDR3 length equals 14 residues. Germline CDR1 and CDR2: SGHNT and YYREEE (reference sequence).

The rearrangement joins TRBV5-1 to TRBJ1-2, with 10 bases matching TRBD1. Unmatched junction bases numbered 4, after V lost 2 bases and J lost 3 bases. From germline, CDR1 is SGHRS and CDR2 YFSETQ. The CDR3 length is 15 residues. The CDR3 protein is CASSFRQGADYGYTF. CDR3 in DNA: TGCGCCAGCAGCTTCAGACAGGGGGCGGACTATGGCTACACCTTC.

This rearrangement joins TRBV18 to TRBJ1-4, with 11 positions matching TRBD1. The CDR3 contains 15 residues. V trimming: 0 bases; J trimming: 7 bases; junction bases outside the gene matches: 1. The germline V gene encodes CDR1 KGHSH and CDR2 LQKENI. The CDR3 loop is CASSPPDRGPEKLFF. CDR3 in DNA: TGTGCCAGCTCACCACCGGACAGGGGGCCTGAAAAACTGTTTTTT.

The J gene is TRBJ2-1, the V gene TRBV6-5; 8 bases map to TRBD2. The CDR3 length is 15 residues. CDR1 MNHEY and CDR2 SVGAGI come from the germline V gene. With V trimmed by 6 bases and J by 4 bases, 8 bases remained unmatched. The CDR3 nucleotides read TGTGCCAGCAGCCCTCTCGCGGGGGGTTACAATGAGCAGTTCTTC. This gives the protein CASSPLAGGYNEQFF.

V gene TRBV4-1 combines with J gene TRBJ2-7, with D possibly TRBD1 on 7 matching bases. Germline V CDR1 and CDR2: MGHRA, YSYEKL. The CDR3 has 15 residues. The V and J ends lost 3 bases and 1 base respectively, with 13 bases between them. The CDR3 sequence is CASSHFAGGSYEQYF. The CDR3 coding sequence is TGCGCCAGCAGCCATTTCGCAGGGGGGTCCTACGAGCAGTACTTC.

The genes are TRBV6-6 and TRBJ1-1, with D unresolved. Trimming left V 5 bases short and J 8 bases short, with 12 bases between. The length of the CDR3 is 12 residues. The germline gives CDR1 MNHNY, CDR2 SVGAGI (reference sequence). As DNA, the CDR3 is TGTGCCAGCAGTCCTATGGGAGGGGAAGCTTTCTTT. It codes for CASSPMGGEAFF.

The V and J genes are TRBV15 and TRBJ2-5; TRBD2 agrees at 10 bases. The CDR3 length is 19 residues. V gave up 2 bases and J gave up 5 bases; unmatched junction bases: 17. CDR1 is LNHNV and CDR2 is YYDKDF in the germline V gene (reference sequence). CDR3 in DNA: TGTGCCACCAGCAGAAGAGGAGATTGGAGCGGGGGGGCCGGGGAGACCCAGTACTTC. This gives the protein CATSRRGDWSGGAGETQYF.